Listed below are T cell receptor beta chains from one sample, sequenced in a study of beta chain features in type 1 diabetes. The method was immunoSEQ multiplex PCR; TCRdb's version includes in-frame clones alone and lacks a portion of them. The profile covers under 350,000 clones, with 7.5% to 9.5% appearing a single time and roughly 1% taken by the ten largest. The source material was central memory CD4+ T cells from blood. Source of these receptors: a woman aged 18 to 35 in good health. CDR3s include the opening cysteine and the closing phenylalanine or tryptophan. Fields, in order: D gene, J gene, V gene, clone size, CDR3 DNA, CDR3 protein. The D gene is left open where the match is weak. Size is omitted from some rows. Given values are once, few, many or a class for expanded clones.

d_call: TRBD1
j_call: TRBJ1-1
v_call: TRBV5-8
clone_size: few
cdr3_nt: TGTGCCAGCCAAACACAGGGGAGGTTGGTGAACACTGAAGCTTTCTTT
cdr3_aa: CASQTQGRLVNTEAFF

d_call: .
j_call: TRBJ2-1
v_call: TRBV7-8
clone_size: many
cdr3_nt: TGTGCCAGCAGCTTTAGGGGGGTTCTTTCCTACAATGAGCAGTTCTTC
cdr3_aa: CASSFRGVLSYNEQFF

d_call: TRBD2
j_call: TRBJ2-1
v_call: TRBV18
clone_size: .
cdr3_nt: TGTGCCAGCTCACCCCAAAAAACTAGCGGGAGCTGGAATGAGCAGTTCTTC
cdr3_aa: CASSPQKTSGSWNEQFF

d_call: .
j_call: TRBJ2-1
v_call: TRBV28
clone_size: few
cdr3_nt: TGTGCCAGCCGAGAACAGACATACAATGAGCAGTTCTTC
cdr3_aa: CASREQTYNEQFF

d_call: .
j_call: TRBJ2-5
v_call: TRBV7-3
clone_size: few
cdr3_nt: TGTGCCAGCAGCCGCGGGGCGCAAGAGACCCAGTACTTC
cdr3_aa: CASSRGAQETQYF

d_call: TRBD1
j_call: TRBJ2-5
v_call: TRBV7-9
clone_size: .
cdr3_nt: TGTGCCAGCAGCTTAGGGACAGGGGAAGAGACCCAGTACTTC
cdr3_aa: CASSLGTGEETQYF

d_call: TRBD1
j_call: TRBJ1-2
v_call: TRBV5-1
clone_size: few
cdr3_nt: TGCGCCAGCAGCATGACAGGGAACTATGGCTACACCTTC
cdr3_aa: CASSMTGNYGYTF

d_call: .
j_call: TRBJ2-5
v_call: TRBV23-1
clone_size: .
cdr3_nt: TGCGCCAGCAGTCAATGGATCATAGAACCCGGGACACTTCAAGAGACCCAGTACTTC
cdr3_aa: CASSQWIIEPGTLQETQYF

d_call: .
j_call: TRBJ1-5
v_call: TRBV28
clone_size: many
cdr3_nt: TGTGCCAGCAGTTTAAGGGCAGGGATTCAGCCCCAGCATTTT
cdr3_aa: CASSLRAGIQPQHF

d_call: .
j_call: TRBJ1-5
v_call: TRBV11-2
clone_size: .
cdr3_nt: TGTGCCAGCAGCTTAAGTATCGGGGGGAGTCAGCCCCAGCATTTT
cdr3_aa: CASSLSIGGSQPQHF

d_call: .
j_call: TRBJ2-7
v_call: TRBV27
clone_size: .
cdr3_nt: TGTGCCAGCAGCGTAACACACGCCTACGAGCAGTACTTC
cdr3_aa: CASSVTHAYEQYF